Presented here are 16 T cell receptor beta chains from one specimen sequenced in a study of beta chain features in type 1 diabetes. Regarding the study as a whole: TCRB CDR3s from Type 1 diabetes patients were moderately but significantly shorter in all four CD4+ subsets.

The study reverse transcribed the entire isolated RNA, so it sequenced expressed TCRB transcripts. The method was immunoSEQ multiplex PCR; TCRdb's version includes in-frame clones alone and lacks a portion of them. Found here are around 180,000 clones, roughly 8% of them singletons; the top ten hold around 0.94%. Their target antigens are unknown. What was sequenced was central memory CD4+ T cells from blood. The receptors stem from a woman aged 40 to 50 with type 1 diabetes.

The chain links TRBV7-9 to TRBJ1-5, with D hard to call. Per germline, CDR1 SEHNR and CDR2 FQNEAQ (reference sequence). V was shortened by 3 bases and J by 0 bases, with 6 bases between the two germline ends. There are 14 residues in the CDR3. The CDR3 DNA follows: TGTGCCAGCAGCTTCGGGGATAGCAATCAGCCCCAGCATTTT. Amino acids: CASSFGDSNQPQHF.

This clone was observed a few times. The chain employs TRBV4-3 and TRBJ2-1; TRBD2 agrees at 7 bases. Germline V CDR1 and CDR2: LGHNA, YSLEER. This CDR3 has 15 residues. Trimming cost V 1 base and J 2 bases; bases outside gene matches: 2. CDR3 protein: CASSQATSAYNEQFF. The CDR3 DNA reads TGCGCCAGCAGCCAAGCAACTAGCGCCTACAATGAGCAGTTCTTC.

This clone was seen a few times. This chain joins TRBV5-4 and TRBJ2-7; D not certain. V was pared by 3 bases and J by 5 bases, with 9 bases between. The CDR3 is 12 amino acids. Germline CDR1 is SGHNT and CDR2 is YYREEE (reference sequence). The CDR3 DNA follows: TGTGCCAGCAGCTATGGAGTCCACGAGCAGTACTTC. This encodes CASSYGVHEQYF.

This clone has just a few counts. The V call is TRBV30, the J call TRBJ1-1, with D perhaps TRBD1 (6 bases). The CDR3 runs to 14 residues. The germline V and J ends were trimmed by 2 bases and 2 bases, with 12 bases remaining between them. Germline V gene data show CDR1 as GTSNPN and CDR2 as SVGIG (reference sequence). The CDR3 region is CAWSHGTPNTEAFF. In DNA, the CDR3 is TGTGCCTGGAGTCACGGGACACCAAACACTGAAGCTTTCTTT.

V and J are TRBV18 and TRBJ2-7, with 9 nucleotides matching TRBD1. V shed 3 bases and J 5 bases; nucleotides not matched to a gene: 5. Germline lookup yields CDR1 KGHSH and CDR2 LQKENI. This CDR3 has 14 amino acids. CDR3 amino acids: CASSPGQGSDEQYF. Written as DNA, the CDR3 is TGTGCCAGCTCACCGGGACAGGGATCCGACGAGCAGTACTTC.

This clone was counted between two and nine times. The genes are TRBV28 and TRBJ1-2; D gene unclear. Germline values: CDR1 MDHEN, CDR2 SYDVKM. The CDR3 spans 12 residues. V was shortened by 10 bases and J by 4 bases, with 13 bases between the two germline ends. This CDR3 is CATEEWVYGYTF. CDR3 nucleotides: TGTGCCACCGAGGAGTGGGTCTATGGCTACACCTTC.

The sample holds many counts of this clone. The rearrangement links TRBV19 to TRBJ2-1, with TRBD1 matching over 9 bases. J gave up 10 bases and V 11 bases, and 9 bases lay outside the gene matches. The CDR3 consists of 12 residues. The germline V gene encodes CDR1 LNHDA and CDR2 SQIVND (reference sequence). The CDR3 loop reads CACVGQGNEQFF. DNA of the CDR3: TGTGCCTGCGTCGGACAGGGGAACGAGCAGTTCTTC.

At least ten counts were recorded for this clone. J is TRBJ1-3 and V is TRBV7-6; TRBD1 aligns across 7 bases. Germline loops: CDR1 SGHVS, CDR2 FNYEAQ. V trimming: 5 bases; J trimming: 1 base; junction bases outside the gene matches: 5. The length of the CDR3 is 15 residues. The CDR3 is CASSLTGVSGNTIYF. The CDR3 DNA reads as TGTGCCAGCAGCCTAACAGGGGTTTCTGGAAACACCATATATTTT.

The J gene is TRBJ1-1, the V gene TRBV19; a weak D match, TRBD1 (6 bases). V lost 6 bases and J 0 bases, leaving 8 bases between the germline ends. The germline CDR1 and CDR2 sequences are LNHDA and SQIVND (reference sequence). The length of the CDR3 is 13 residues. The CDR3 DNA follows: TGTGCCAGTAGGCCAGGGGTGAACACTGAAGCTTTCTTT. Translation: CASRPGVNTEAFF. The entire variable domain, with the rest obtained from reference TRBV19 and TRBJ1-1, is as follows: DGGITQSPKYLFRKEGQNVTLSCEQNLNHDAMYWYRQDPGQGLRLIYYSQIVNDFQKGDIAEGYSVSREKKESFPLTVTSAQKNPTAFYLCASRPGVNTEAFFGQGTRLTVV.

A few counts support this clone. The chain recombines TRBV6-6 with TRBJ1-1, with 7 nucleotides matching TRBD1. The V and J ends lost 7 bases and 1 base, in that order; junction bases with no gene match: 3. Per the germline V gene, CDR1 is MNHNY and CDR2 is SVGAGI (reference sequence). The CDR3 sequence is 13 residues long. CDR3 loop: CASTRTGNTEAFF. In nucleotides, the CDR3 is TGTGCCAGCACCCGGACAGGGAACACTGAAGCTTTCTTT.

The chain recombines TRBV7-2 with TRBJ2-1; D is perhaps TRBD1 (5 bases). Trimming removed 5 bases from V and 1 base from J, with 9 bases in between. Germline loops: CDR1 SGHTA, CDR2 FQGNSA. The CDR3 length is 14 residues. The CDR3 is CASSPDRSYNEQFF. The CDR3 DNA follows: TGTGCCAGCAGCCCTGACAGATCCTACAATGAGCAGTTCTTC.

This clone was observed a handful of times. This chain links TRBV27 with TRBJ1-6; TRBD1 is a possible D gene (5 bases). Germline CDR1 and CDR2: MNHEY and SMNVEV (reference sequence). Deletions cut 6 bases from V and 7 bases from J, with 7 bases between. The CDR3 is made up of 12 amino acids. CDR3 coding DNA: TGTGCCAGCAGCCGACAGAATTCACCCCTCCACTTT. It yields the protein CASSRQNSPLHF.

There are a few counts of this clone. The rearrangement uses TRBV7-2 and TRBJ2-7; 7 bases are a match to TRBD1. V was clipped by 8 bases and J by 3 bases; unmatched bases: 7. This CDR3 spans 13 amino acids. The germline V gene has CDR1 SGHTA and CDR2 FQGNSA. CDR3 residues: CASGLDRRYEQYF. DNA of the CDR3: TGTGCCAGCGGATTGGACAGGCGCTACGAGCAGTACTTC.

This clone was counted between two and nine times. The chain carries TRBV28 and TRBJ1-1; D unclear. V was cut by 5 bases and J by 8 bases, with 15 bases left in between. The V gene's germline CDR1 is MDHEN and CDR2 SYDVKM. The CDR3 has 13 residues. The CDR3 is CASSRTTSVEAFF. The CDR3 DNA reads TGTGCCAGCAGTCGTACAACCAGCGTCGAAGCTTTCTTT.

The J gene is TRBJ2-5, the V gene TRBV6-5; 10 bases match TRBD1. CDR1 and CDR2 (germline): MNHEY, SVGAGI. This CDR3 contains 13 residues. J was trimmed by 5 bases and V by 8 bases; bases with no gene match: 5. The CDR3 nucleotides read TGTGCCAGCGGCGGGACAGGGGTCGAGACCCAGTACTTC. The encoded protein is CASGGTGVETQYF.

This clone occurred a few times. The CDR3, as DNA: TGTGCCAGCTCACGGGTACAGGGTGAATCGAACACTGAAGCTTTCTTT. This translates into CASSRVQGESNTEAFF. The rearrangement joins TRBV18 to TRBJ1-1, with a possible D match to TRBD1 (6 bases). The germline CDR1 and CDR2 sequences are KGHSH and LQKENI. V was pared by 4 bases and J by 1 base, with 16 bases between. The CDR3 contains 16 residues.